The rows below give T cell receptor beta chains drawn from one sample of a study of shared clonotypes between healthy human individuals. Here immunoSEQ multiplex PCR was the method, and the copy in TCRdb shows in-frame clones only, minus some. The sample carries over a million clones, roughly 97% recorded once. Sequenced material: naive CD4+ T cells sorted from blood. The receptor source for this set is a man younger than 40 in good health. The CDR3 runs from the conserved cysteine through the conserved F or W. The D gene is left open where the match is weak. Expanded clones get a size class; other rows say once, few or many, or leave the size out.

len	d_gene	abundance	v_gene	j_gene	CDR3aa	CDR3nt
13	TRBD2	.	TRBV2	TRBJ2-5	CASSEALAGPQYF	TGTGCCAGCAGTGAAGCGCTAGCGGGACCCCAGTACTTC
15	TRBD1	.	TRBV4-3	TRBJ2-7	CASSQDGDRTYEQYF	TGCGCCAGCAGCCAAGACGGGGACAGGACCTACGAGCAGTACTTC
14	.	.	TRBV6-1	TRBJ2-7	CAVLEPGLSYEQYF	TGTGCCGTCCTTGAGCCAGGACTCAGCTACGAGCAGTACTTC
16	.	.	TRBV30	TRBJ1-1	CAWSVLGGLTNTEAFF	TGTGCCTGGAGTGTACTAGGAGGGTTAACGAACACTGAAGCTTTCTTT
15	TRBD1	.	TRBV5-1	TRBJ1-3	CASSSGQGAQSTIYF	TGCGCCAGCAGCTCAGGACAGGGGGCTCAGAGCACCATATATTTT
13	.	.	TRBV21-1	TRBJ2-7	CASSPLREHEQYF	TGTGCCAGCAGTCCCTTGCGGGAGCACGAGCAGTACTTC
14	TRBD2	.	TRBV28	TRBJ2-7	CASLTSGRVYEQYF	TGTGCCAGCCTTACTAGCGGGAGGGTCTACGAGCAGTACTTC
14	.	.	TRBV11-3	TRBJ2-7	CASSRGASSYEQYF	TGTGCCAGCAGCCGTGGGGCAAGCTCCTACGAGCAGTACTTC
15	.	.	TRBV18	TRBJ1-5	CASSPATGLDQPQHF	TGTGCCAGCTCACCCGCAACAGGGCTGGATCAGCCCCAGCATTTT
14	.	.	TRBV12-5	TRBJ2-2	CASAKDLNTGELFF	TGTGCTAGTGCCAAGGACCTGAACACCGGGGAGCTGTTTTTT
17	TRBD2	.	TRBV7-2	TRBJ2-1	CASSKWEGLAKHWEQFF	TGTGCCAGCAGCAAATGGGAGGGACTAGCGAAACATTGGGAGCAGTTCTTC
17	TRBD2	.	TRBV10-2	TRBJ2-2	CASSESSGRADTGELFF	TGCGCCAGCAGTGAGTCTAGCGGGAGGGCGGACACCGGGGAGCTGTTTTTT
14	TRBD1	.	TRBV10-3	TRBJ2-7	CAISGGQGAKEQYF	TGTGCCATCAGTGGCGGACAGGGGGCAAAAGAGCAGTACTTC
14	.	.	TRBV5-1	TRBJ2-3	CASRIPGPRTAQYF	TGCGCCAGCAGAATCCCGGGCCCCAGGACGGCGCAGTATTTT
14	TRBD1	.	TRBV18	TRBJ1-1	CASYLGQGKTEAFF	TGTGCCAGCTACTTGGGACAGGGCAAGACTGAAGCTTTCTTT
13	.	.	TRBV10-3	TRBJ2-5	CAIGAGNQETQYF	TGTGCCATCGGCGCAGGCAATCAAGAGACCCAGTACTTC
15	.	.	TRBV5-1	TRBJ2-5	CASSSPEKDQETQYF	TGCGCCAGCAGCTCCCCCGAGAAGGACCAAGAGACCCAGTACTTC
15	.	.	TRBV11-2	TRBJ1-1	CASSRAGSSNTEAFF	TGTGCCAGCAGCCGAGCTGGGTCTTCGAACACTGAAGCTTTCTTT
15	.	.	TRBV5-1	TRBJ2-1	CASSSSVFSYNEQFF	TGCGCCAGCAGCTCTTCGGTCTTCTCATACAATGAGCAGTTCTTC
14	TRBD2	once	TRBV7-6	TRBJ2-1	CASSYSGRDNEQFF	TGTGCCAGCAGCTACTCCGGGAGGGACAATGAGCAGTTCTTC
11	.	.	TRBV7-9	TRBJ2-5	CASGRGETQYF	TGTGCCAGCGGCCGGGGGGAGACCCAGTACTTC
13	.	.	TRBV4-1	TRBJ2-1	CASSVLIDNEQFF	TGCGCCAGCAGCGTTCTTATTGACAATGAGCAGTTCTTC
17	.	.	TRBV18	TRBJ1-3	CASSPIPSGTAGNTIYF	TGTGCCAGCTCCCCGATCCCGTCAGGGACCGCTGGAAACACCATATATTTT
14	TRBD1	.	TRBV28	TRBJ1-1	CASTLGTANTEAFF	TGTGCCAGCACCCTCGGGACAGCGAACACTGAAGCTTTCTTT
17	.	.	TRBV6-1	TRBJ2-3	CASSALVAGRFSDTQYF	TGTGCCAGCAGTGCACTTGTCGCGGGACGGTTTTCGGATACGCAGTATTTT
16	TRBD2	.	TRBV4-1	TRBJ2-1	CASSLAGGSSYNEQFF	TGCGCCAGCAGCCTAGCGGGAGGGAGTTCCTACAATGAGCAGTTCTTC
14	.	.	TRBV27	TRBJ2-2	CASTLYGFTGELFF	TGTGCCAGCACCCTCTATGGGTTCACCGGGGAGCTGTTTTTT
15	TRBD2	.	TRBV6-5	TRBJ2-7	CASSTRGLAVREQYF	TGTGCCAGCAGCACCCGGGGACTAGCGGTTCGTGAGCAGTACTTC
14	.	.	TRBV11-2	TRBJ2-5	CASSLPRFGETQYF	TGTGCCAGCAGCTTACCCCGTTTCGGGGAGACCCAGTACTTC
14	.	.	TRBV6-1	TRBJ2-1	CASSAGYSYNEQFF	TGTGCCAGCAGTGCGGGATACTCCTACAATGAGCAGTTCTTC
16	.	.	TRBV15	TRBJ2-7	CATSRDLGGLYYEQYF	TGTGCCACCAGCAGAGACTTAGGGGGTCTTTACTACGAGCAGTACTTC
13	.	.	TRBV6-1	TRBJ1-2	CASSEGIRGGYTF	TGTGCCAGCAGTGAGGGGATTCGGGGTGGCTACACCTTC
14	.	.	TRBV19	TRBJ1-1	CASNSRGPNTEAFF	TGTGCCAGTAATTCACGGGGGCCGAACACTGAAGCTTTCTTT
12	.	.	TRBV2	TRBJ1-2	CASSEWLSGYTF	TGTGCCAGCAGTGAATGGCTGAGTGGCTACACCTTC
16	.	.	TRBV28	TRBJ1-5	CASRTPGGLSNQPQHF	TGTGCCAGCCGTACACCAGGAGGTCTTAGCAATCAGCCCCAGCATTTT
17	TRBD2	.	TRBV10-3	TRBJ2-7	CAISESLLSSGSGEQYF	TGTGCCATCAGTGAGTCTCTCTTGTCTAGCGGGAGTGGCGAGCAGTACTTC
15	TRBD2	.	TRBV6-1	TRBJ2-7	CASSALSGATYEQYF	TGTGCCAGCAGTGCCCTAAGCGGGGCGACCTACGAGCAGTACTTC
14	.	.	TRBV27	TRBJ2-3	CASSFMERTDTQYF	TGTGCCAGCAGTTTTATGGAACGCACAGATACGCAGTATTTT
16	.	.	TRBV7-2	TRBJ2-7	CASSLVVRAGDNEQYF	TGTGCCAGCAGCTTAGTGGTGCGGGCAGGGGACAACGAGCAGTACTTC
16	.	.	TRBV5-8	TRBJ1-5	CASHFWTRVYNQPQHF	TGTGCCAGCCATTTTTGGACAAGGGTTTACAATCAGCCCCAGCATTTT
14	.	.	TRBV7-9	TRBJ2-6	CASRAGSGANVLTF	TGTGCCAGCAGGGCAGGGTCTGGGGCCAACGTCCTGACTTTC
14	.	.	TRBV27	TRBJ2-7	CASSVSIPVYEQYF	TGTGCCAGCAGTGTTTCCATCCCGGTCTACGAGCAGTACTTC
14	.	.	TRBV6-6	TRBJ2-7	CASSYGTASYEQYF	TGTGCCAGCAGTTACGGGACTGCCAGCTACGAGCAGTACTTC
14	.	.	TRBV7-8	TRBJ1-1	CASSLATGNTEAFF	TGTGCCAGCAGCTTAGCGACAGGGAACACTGAAGCTTTCTTT
16	.	.	TRBV11-2	TRBJ1-5	CASSDDPIGGVQPQHF	TGTGCCAGCAGCGATGACCCTATCGGGGGCGTTCAGCCCCAGCATTTT
17	.	.	TRBV7-8	TRBJ2-1	CASSREPGPFSYNEQFF	TGTGCCAGCAGCAGAGAGCCGGGACCCTTCTCCTACAATGAGCAGTTCTTC
15	.	.	TRBV12-5	TRBJ1-5	CASGFNPGGNQPQHF	TGTGCTAGTGGTTTCAACCCCGGGGGCAATCAGCCCCAGCATTTT
14	.	.	TRBV30	TRBJ1-1	CAWSILEGNTEAFF	TGTGCCTGGAGTATCCTGGAGGGGAACACTGAAGCTTTCTTT
14	.	.	TRBV11-3	TRBJ2-5	CASSDLGHPETQYF	TGTGCCAGCAGCGACCTAGGACATCCAGAGACCCAGTACTTC
17	.	.	TRBV12-2	TRBJ1-4	CASRLYEDWATNEKLFF	TGTGCAAGTCGCTTATACGAGGATTGGGCGACTAATGAAAAACTGTTTTTT
13	TRBD1	.	TRBV7-9	TRBJ2-7	CASSGQGFYEQYF	TGTGCCAGCAGCGGACAGGGTTTCTACGAGCAGTACTTC
19	TRBD2	.	TRBV5-1	TRBJ2-1	CASSLVPAGDRSSYNEQFF	TGCGCCAGCAGCTTGGTTCCCGCGGGAGACCGGAGCTCCTACAATGAGCAGTTCTTC
12	.	.	TRBV10-1	TRBJ2-7	CASSPGGYEQYF	TGCGCCAGCAGTCCCGGAGGATACGAGCAGTACTTC
14	.	.	TRBV5-1	TRBJ1-4	CASSKGHVNEKLFF	TGCGCCAGCAGCAAGGGACACGTCAATGAAAAACTGTTTTTT
20	TRBD2	.	TRBV27	TRBJ2-3	CASSPYPFSTSGVSTDTQYF	TGTGCCAGCAGCCCTTACCCCTTCTCGACTAGCGGGGTCAGCACAGATACGCAGTATTTT